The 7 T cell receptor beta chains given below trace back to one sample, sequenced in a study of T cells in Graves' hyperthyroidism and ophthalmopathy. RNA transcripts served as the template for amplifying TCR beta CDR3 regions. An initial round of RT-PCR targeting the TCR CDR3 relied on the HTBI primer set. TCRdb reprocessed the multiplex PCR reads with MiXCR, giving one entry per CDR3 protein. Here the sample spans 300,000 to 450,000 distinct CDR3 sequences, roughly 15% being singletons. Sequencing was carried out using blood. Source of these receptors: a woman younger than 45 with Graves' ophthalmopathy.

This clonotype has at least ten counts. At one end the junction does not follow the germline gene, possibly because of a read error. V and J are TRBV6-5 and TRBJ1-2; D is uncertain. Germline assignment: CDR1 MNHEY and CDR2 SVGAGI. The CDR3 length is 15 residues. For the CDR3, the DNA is TGTGCCAGCAGTTTCCAAACGAGGAGCGCCCATGGTTACACCTTC. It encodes CASSFQTRSAHGYTF.

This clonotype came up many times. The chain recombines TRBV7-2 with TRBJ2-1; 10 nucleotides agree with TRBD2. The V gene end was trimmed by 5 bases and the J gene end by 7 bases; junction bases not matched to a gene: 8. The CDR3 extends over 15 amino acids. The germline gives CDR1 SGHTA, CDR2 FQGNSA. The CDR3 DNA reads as TGTGCCAGCAGCGCCAGCGGGGGGGCTTTGAATGAGCAGTTCTTC. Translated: CASSASGGALNEQFF. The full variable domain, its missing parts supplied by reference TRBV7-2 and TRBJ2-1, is GAGVSQSPSNKVTEKGKDVELRCDPISGHTALYWYRQSLGQGLEFLIYFQGNSAPDKSGLPSDRFSAERTGGSVSTLTIQRTQQEDSAVYLCASSASGGALNEQFFGPGTRLTVL.

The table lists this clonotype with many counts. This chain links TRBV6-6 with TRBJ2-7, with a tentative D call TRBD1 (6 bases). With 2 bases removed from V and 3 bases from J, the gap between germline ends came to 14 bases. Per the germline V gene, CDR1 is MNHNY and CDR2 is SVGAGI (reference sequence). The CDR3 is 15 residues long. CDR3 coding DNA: TGTGCCAGCAGTTACGGGGCGGACAGCCTCTACGAGCAGTACTTC. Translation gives CASSYGADSLYEQYF.

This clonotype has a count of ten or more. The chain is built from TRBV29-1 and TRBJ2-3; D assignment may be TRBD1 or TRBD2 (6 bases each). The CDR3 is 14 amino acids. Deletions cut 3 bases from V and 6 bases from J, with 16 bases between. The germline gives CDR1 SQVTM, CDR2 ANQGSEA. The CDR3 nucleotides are TGCAGCGTTGATTCCCGGGGGCGAGTGGATACGCAGTATTTT. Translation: CSVDSRGRVDTQYF.

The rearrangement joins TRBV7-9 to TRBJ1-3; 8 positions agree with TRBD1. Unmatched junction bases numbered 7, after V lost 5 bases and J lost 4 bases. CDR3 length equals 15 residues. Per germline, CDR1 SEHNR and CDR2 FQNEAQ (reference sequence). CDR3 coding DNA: TGTGCCAGCAGCCGGGTGGGGACAGGAGGAAACACCATATATTTT. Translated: CASSRVGTGGNTIYF.

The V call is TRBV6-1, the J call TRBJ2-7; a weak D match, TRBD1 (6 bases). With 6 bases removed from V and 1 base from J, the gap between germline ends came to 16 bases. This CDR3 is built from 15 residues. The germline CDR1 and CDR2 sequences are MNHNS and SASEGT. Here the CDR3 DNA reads TGTGCCAGCAGAAAGAGGACAGAATCATCCTACGAGCAGTACTTC. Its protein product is CASRKRTESSYEQYF.

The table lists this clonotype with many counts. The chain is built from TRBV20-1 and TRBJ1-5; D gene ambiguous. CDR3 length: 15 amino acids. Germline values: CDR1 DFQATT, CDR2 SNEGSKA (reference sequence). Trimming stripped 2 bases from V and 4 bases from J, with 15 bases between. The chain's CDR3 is CSARQLTGKNQPQHF. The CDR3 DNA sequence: TGCAGTGCTAGACAATTAACGGGGAAAAATCAGCCCCAGCATTTT.